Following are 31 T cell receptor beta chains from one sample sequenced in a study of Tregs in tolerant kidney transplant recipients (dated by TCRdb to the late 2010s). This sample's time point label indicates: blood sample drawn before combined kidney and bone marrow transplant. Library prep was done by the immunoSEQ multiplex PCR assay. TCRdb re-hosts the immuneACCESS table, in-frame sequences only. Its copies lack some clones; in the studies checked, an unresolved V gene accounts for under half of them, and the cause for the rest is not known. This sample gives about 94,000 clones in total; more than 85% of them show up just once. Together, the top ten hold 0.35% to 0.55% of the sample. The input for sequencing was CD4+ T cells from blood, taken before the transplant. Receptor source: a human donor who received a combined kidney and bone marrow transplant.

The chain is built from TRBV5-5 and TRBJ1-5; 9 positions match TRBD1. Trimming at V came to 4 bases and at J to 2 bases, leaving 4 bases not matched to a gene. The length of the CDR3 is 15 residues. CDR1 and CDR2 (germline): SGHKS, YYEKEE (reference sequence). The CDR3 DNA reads TGTGCCAGCAGCCACGGGACAGGGCGCAATCAGCCCCAGCATTTT. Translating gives CASSHGTGRNQPQHF.

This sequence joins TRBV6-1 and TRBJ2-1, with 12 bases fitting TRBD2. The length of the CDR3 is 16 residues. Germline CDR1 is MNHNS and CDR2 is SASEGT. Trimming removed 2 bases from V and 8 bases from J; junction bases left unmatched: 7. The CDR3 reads CASSETGGLAGHEQFF. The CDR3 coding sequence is TGTGCCAGCAGTGAAACTGGTGGACTAGCGGGGCATGAGCAGTTCTTC.

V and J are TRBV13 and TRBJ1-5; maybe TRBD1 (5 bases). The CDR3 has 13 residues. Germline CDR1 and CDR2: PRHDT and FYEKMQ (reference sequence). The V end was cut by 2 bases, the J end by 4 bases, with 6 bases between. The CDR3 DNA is TGTGCCAGCAGCTTATCAGGGAATCAGCCCCAGCATTTT. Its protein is CASSLSGNQPQHF. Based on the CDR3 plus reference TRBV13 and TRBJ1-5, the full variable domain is AAGVIQSPRHLIKEKRETATLKCYPIPRHDTVYWYQQGPGQDPQFLISFYEKMQSDKGSIPDRFSAQQFSDYHSELNMSSLELGDSALYFCASSLSGNQPQHFGDGTRLSIL.

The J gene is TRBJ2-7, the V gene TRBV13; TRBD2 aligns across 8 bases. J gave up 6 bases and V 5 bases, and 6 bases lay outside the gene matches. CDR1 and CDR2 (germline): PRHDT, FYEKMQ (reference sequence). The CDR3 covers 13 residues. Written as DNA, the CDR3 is TGTGCCAGCAGCCCGATACTAGCGGCCGAGCAGTACTTC. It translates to CASSPILAAEQYF.

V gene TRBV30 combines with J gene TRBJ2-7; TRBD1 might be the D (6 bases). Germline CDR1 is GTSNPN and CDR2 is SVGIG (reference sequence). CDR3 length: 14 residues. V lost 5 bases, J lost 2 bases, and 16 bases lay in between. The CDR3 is CAWCRDIPPYEQYF. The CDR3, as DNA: TGTGCCTGGTGTAGGGACATTCCACCCTACGAGCAGTACTTC.

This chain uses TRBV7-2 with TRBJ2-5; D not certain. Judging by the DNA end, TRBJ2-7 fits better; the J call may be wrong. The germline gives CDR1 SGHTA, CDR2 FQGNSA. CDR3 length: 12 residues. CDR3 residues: CASSSSSYEQYF. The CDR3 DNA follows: TGTGCCAGCAGCTCTAGCTCCTACGAGCAGTACTTC.

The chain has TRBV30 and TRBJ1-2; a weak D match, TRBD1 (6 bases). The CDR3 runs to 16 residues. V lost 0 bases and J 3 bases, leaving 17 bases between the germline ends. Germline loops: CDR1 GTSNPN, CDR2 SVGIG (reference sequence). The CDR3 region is CAWSVLGGASHYGYTF. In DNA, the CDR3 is TGTGCCTGGAGTGTACTTGGGGGCGCGAGTCACTATGGCTACACCTTC.

The CDR3 protein is CASSQANSGIYGYTF. As DNA, the CDR3 is TGCGCCAGCAGCCAAGCAAATTCGGGGATCTATGGCTACACCTTC. The V gene is TRBV4-3, the J gene TRBJ1-2; D uncertain. The CDR3 runs 15 residues. CDR1 and CDR2 from the germline V gene are LGHNA and YSLEER. V was clipped by 1 base and J by 4 bases, with 13 bases between them.

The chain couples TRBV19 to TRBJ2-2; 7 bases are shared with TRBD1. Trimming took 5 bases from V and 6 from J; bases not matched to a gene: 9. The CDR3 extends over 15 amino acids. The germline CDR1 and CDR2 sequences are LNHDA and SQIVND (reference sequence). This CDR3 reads CASSLAGGWAGELFF. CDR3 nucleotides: TGTGCCAGTAGTCTAGCAGGGGGTTGGGCCGGGGAGCTGTTTTTT.

The CDR3 sequence: CASSKPSGSYEQYF. The CDR3 DNA is TGCGCCAGCAGTAAGCCTAGCGGGAGTTACGAGCAGTACTTC. The V gene is TRBV23-1, the J gene TRBJ2-7, with 10 bases lining up with TRBD2. TRBV23-1 is an ORF; its function is uncertain. V lost 5 bases, J lost 4 bases, and 5 bases stayed unmatched. There are 14 residues in the CDR3.

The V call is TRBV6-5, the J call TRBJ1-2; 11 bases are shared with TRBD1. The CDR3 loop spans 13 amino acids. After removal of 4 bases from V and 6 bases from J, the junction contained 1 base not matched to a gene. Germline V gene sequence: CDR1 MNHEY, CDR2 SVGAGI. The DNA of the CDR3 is TGTGCCAGCAGTTGGGGACAGGGGGATGGCTACACCTTC. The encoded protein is CASSWGQGDGYTF.

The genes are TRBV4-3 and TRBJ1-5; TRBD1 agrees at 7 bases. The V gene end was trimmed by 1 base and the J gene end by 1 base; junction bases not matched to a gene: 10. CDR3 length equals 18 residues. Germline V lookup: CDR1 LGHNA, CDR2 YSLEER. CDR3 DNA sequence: TGCGCCAGCAGCCAAGGCAGGGGGGAGTTGGGGAGCAATCAGCCCCAGCATTTT. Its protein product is CASSQGRGELGSNQPQHF.

CDR3 nucleotide sequence: TGTGCCAGTAGTATAGCACAGGGTGGGCCAAACACTGAAGCTTTCTTT. It translates to CASSIAQGGPNTEAFF. The V gene is TRBV19, the J gene TRBJ1-1; D might be TRBD1 (6 bases). The CDR3 totals 16 residues. V lost 1 base, J lost 2 bases, and 14 bases lay in between. The germline V gene encodes CDR1 LNHDA and CDR2 SQIVND (reference sequence).

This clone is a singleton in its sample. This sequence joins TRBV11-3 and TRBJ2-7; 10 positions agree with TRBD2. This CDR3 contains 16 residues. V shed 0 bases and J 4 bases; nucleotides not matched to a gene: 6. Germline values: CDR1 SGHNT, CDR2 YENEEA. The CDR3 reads CASSLESSGSLYEQYF. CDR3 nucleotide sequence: TGTGCCAGCAGCTTAGAATCTAGCGGGAGTTTGTACGAGCAGTACTTC.

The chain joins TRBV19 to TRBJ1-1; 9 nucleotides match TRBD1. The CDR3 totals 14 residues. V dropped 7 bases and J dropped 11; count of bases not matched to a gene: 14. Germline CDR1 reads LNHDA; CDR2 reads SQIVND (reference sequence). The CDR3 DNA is TGTGCCAGTACCCTAGAGGGGGACAGGGCATCGGCTTTCTTT. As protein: CASTLEGDRASAFF.

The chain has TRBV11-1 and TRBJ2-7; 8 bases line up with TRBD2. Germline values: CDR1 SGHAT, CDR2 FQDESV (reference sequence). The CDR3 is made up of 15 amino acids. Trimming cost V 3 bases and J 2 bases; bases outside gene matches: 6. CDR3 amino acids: CASSLTGLVPYEQYF. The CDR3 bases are TGTGCCAGCAGCTTGACGGGACTAGTTCCCTACGAGCAGTACTTC.

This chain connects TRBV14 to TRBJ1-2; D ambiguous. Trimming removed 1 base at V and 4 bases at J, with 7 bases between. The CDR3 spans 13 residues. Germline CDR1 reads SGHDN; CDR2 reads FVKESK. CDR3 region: CASSQVSIYGYTF. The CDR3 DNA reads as TGTGCCAGCAGCCAAGTGTCCATCTATGGCTACACCTTC.

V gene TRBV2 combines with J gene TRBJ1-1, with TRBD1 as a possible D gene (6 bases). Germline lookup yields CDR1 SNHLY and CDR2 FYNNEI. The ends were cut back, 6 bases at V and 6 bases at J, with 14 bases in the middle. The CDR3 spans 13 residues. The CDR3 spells CASSRSRGAEAFF. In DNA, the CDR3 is TGTGCCAGCAGCCGCAGCAGGGGCGCTGAAGCTTTCTTT.

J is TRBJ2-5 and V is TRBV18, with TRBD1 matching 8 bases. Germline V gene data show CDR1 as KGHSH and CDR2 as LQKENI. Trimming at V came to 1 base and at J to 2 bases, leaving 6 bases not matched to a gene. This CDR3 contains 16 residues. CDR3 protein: CASSPLPGTGQETQYF. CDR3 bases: TGTGCCAGCTCACCACTCCCGGGGACAGGACAAGAGACCCAGTACTTC.

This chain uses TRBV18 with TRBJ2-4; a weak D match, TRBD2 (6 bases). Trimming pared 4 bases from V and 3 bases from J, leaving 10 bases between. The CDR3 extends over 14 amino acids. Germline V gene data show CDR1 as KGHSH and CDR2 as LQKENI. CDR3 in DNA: TGTGCCAGCTCACTGGTGGGAGGCAAAAACATTCAGTACTTC. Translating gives CASSLVGGKNIQYF.

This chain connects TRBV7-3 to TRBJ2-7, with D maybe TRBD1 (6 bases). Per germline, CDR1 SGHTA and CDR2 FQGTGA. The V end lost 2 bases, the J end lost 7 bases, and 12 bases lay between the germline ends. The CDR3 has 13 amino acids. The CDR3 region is CASSLQGLSEQYF. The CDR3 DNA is TGTGCCAGCAGCTTACAGGGGTTGTCAGAGCAGTACTTC.

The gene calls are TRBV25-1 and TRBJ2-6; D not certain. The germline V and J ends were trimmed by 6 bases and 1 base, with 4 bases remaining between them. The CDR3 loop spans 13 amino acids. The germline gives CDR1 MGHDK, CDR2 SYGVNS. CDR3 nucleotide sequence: TGTGCCAGCAGATATTCTGGGGCCAACGTCCTGACTTTC. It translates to CASRYSGANVLTF.

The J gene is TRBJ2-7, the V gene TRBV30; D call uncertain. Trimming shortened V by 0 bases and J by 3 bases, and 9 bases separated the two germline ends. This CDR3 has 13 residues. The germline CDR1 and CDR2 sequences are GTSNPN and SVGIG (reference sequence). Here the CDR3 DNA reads TGTGCCTGGAGTGTGAGAGTGAGCTACGAGCAGTACTTC. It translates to CAWSVRVSYEQYF. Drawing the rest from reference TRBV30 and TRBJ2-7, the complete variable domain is SQTIHQWPATLVQPVGSPLSLECTVEGTSNPNLYWYRQAAGRGLQLLFYSVGIGQISSEVPQNLSASRPQDRQFILSSKKLLLSDSGFYLCAWSVRVSYEQYFGPGTRLTVT.

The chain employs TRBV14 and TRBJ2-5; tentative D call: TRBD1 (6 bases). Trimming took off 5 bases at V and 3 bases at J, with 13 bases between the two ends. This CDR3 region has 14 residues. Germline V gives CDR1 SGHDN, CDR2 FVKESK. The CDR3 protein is CASSSRGWEETQYF. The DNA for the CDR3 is TGTGCCAGCAGCTCCAGGGGTTGGGAAGAGACCCAGTACTTC.

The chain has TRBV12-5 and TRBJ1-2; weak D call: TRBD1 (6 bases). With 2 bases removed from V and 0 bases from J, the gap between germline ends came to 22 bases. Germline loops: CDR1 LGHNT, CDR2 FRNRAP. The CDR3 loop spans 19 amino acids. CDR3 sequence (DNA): TGTGCTAGTGGTTTGTCGGCAATGGACAGTCTTAGACCTAACTATGGCTACACCTTC. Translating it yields CASGLSAMDSLRPNYGYTF.

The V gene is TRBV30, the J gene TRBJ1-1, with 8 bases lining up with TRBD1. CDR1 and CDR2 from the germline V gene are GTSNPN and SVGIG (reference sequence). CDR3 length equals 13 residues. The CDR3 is CAGSRGHDTEAFF. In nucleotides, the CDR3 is TGTGCTGGGTCCAGGGGGCATGACACTGAAGCTTTCTTT.

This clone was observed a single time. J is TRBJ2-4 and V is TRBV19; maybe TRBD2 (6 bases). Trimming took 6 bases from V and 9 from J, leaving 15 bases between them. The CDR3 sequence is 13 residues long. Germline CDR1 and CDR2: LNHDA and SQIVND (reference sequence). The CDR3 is CASRAGTPSIQYF. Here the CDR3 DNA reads TGTGCCAGTAGGGCCGGGACTCCCAGCATTCAGTACTTC.

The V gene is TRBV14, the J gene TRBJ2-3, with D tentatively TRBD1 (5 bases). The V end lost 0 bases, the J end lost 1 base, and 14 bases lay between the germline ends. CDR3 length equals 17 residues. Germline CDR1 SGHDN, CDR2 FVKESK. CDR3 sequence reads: CASSQDRTTGGTDTQYF. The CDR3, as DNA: TGTGCCAGCAGCCAAGATAGAACCACAGGTGGCACAGATACGCAGTATTTT.

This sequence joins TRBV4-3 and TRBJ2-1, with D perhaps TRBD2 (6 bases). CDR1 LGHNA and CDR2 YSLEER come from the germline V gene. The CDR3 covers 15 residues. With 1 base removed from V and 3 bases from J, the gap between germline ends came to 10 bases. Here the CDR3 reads CASSQGTTSYNEQFF. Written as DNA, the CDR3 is TGCGCCAGCAGCCAAGGGACTACGAGCTACAATGAGCAGTTCTTC.

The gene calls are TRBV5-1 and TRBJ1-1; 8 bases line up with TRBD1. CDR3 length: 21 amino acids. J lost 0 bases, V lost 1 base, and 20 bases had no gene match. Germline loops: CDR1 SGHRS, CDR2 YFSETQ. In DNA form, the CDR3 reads TGCGCCAGCAGCTTGACAGGGGGAAACATAGACATAGATCCCATGAACACTGAAGCTTTCTTT. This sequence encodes CASSLTGGNIDIDPMNTEAFF.

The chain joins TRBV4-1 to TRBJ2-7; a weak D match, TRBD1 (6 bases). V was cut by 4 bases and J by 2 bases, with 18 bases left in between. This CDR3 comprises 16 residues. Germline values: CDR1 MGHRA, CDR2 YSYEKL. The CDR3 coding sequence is TGCGCCAGCAGCCCGTACAGGGAAGAGGTGGCCTACGAGCAGTACTTC. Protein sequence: CASSPYREEVAYEQYF.